Detailed here is one T cell receptor beta chain. Its antigen remains unknown. The data originate from a study of OX40 agonist ivuxolimab in advanced cancers. Study-wide context: Partial responses were seen in three patients, one with hepatocellular carcinoma and two with cutaneous melanoma.

Findings and limits, study-wide: The study observed clonal expansion of CD4+ and CD8+ blood T cells by week 6 at 0.1 to 3.0 mg/kg. Researchers did not determine the expanded peripheral T cells' antigen specificity.

Clones were sequenced by immunoSEQ multiplex PCR, and TCRdb holds only the in-frame ones, with some missing. The repertoire includes fewer than 80,000 clones, approximately 86% of them detected once, and 5.5% to 6% sits in the top ten. The sample in question was CD4+ or CD8+ T cells sorted from blood, obtained in a trial of the OX40 agonist ivuxolimab. The clonotype comes from an adult with an advanced solid tumor such as melanoma, head and neck, liver or kidney cancer.

The CDR3 protein is CASSVDGPISGANVLTF. CDR3 DNA: TGTGCCAGCAGCGTAGACGGGCCAATCTCTGGGGCCAACGTCCTGACTTTC. The chain couples TRBV9 to TRBJ2-6; D is ambiguous. V was clipped by 0 bases and J by 0 bases, with 10 bases between them. The CDR3 is 17 amino acids. CDR1 and CDR2 (germline): SGDLS, YYNGEE. The full variable domain, completed using reference TRBV9 and TRBJ2-6, is DSGVTQTPKHLITATGQRVTLRCSPRSGDLSVYWYQQSLDQGLQFLIQYYNGEERAKGNILERFSAQQFPDLHSELNLSSLELGDSALYFCASSVDGPISGANVLTFGAGSRLTVL.